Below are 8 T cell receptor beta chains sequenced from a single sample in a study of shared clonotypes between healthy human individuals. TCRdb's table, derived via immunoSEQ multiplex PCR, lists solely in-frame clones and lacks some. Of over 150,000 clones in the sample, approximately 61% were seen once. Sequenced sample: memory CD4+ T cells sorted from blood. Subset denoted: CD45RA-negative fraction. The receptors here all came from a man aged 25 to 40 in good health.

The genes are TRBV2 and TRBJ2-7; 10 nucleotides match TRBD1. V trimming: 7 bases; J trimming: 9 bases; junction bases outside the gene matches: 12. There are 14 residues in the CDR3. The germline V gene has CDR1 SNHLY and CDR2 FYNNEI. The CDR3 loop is CASNPTGGSSAQYF. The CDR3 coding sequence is TGTGCCAGCAACCCGACAGGGGGCTCGAGTGCGCAGTACTTC.

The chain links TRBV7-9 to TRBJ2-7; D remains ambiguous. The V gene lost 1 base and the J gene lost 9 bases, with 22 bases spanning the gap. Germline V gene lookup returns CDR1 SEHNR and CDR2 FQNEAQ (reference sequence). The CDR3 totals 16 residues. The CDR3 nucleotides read TGTGCCAGCAGCTTAGAGGTCTCCATTTCGATTTCCGTGCAGTACTTC. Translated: CASSLEVSISISVQYF.

The CDR3 sequence: CASSLAGQWNTEAFF. The CDR3 nucleotides read TGTGCCAGCAGCTTAGCCGGACAGTGGAACACTGAAGCTTTCTTT. V usage is TRBV11-2 and J usage is TRBJ1-1; TRBD1 is a possible D gene (6 bases). Trimming removed 1 base at V and 1 base at J, with 10 bases between. CDR1 is SGHAT and CDR2 is FQNNGV in the germline V gene. The CDR3 is made up of 15 amino acids.

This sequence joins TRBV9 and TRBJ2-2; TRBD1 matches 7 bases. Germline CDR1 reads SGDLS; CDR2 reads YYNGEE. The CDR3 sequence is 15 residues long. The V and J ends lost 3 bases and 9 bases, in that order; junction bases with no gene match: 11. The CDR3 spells CASSGGRQGGRELFF. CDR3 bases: TGTGCCAGCAGCGGGGGAAGACAGGGTGGCCGGGAGCTGTTTTTT. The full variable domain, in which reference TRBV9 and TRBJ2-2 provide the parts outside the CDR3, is DSGVTQTPKHLITATGQRVTLRCSPRSGDLSVYWYQQSLDQGLQFLIQYYNGEERAKGNILERFSAQQFPDLHSELNLSSLELGDSALYFCASSGGRQGGRELFFGEGSRLTVL.

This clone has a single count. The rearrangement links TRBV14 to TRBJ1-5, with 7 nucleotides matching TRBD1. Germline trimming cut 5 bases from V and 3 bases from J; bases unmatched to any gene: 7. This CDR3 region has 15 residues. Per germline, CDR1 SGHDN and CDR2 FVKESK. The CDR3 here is CASSISGQLNQPQHF. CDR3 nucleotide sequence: TGTGCCAGCAGCATCTCGGGACAGCTCAATCAGCCCCAGCATTTT.

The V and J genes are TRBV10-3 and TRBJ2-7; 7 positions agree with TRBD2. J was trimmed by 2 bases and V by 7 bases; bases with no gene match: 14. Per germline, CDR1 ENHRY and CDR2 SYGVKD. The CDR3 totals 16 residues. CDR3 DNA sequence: TGTGCCATCACTGCCCACCCGGGACTACCGACCTACGAGCAGTACTTC. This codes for CAITAHPGLPTYEQYF.

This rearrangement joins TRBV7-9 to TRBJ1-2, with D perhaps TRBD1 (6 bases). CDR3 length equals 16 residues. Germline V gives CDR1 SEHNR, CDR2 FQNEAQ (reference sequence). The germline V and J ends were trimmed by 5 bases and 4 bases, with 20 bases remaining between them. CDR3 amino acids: CASSPELGQIFYGYTF. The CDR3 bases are TGTGCCAGCAGCCCAGAATTGGGACAAATTTTCTATGGCTACACCTTC.

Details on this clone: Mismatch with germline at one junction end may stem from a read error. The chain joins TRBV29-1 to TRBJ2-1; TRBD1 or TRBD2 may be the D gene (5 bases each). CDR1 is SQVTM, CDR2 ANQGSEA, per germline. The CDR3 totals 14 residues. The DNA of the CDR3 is TGCAGCTTTGACCGGGACCCTGCCTACAATGAGCAGTTCTTC. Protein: CSFDRDPAYNEQFF.